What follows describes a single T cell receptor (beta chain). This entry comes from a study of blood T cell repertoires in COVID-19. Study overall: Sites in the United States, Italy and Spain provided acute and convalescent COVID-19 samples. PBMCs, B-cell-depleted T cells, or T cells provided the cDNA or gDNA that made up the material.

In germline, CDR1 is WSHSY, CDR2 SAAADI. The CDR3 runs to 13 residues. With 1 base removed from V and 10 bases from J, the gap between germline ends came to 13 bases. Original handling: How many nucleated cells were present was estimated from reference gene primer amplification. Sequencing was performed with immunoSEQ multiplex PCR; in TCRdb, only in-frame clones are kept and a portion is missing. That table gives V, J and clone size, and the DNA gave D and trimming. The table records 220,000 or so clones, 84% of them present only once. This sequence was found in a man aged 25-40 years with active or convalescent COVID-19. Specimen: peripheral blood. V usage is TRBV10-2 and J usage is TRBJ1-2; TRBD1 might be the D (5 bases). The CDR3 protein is CASSEYHRYFYTF. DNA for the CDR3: TGCGCCAGCAGTGAGTACCACAGGTATTTCTACACCTTC.